This is a list of T cell receptor beta chains from one sample in a study of identical twins. TCRdb used MiXCR to reprocess the 5' RACE reads, holding one entry per CDR3 protein. The sample has about 470,000 distinct CDR3 sequences; 20% to 25% are singletons. These data were likewise used in another study, on T cells expressing NK-cell markers.

Sequenced sample: CD4+ T cells sorted from blood. These receptors came from a woman aged 18-29 years in good health. The CDR3 runs from the conserved cysteine through the conserved F or W. D genes are given only for firm matches. For some rows the clone size is stated as once, few or many, or as a class when expanded; others skip it.

>TRBJ2-7|few|10|-|TRBV29-1
TGCAGCGTTGTTTGGGGCGAGCAGTACTTC
CSVVWGEQYF
>TRBJ1-2|few|14|-|TRBV6-1
TGTGCCAGCAGCCGACAGGACAAGGACTATGGCTACACCTTC
CASSRQDKDYGYTF
>TRBJ2-5|-|12|-|TRBV10-3
TGTGCCATTCGGGACTCGGGTGAGACCCAGTACTTC
CAIRDSGETQYF
>TRBJ2-7|-|14|-|TRBV30
TGTGCCTGGCCTCCTAGCGACTCTAACTACGAGCAGTACTTC
CAWPPSDSNYEQYF
>TRBJ1-5|few|13|-|TRBV12-3/TRBV12-4
TGTGCCAGCGCTCCGGGGGGGAATCAGCCCCAGCATTTT
CASAPGGNQPQHF
>TRBJ2-1|-|13|-|TRBV5-1
TGCGCCAGCAGCTCCGGGATCTACAATGAGCAGTTCTTC
CASSSGIYNEQFF
>TRBJ2-1|few|18|TRBD2|TRBV9
TGTGCCAGCAGCGTAGGGGGAGGGCCTTGGAGCTCCTACAATGAGCAGTTCTTC
CASSVGGGPWSSYNEQFF
>TRBJ2-7|few|15|-|TRBV20-1
TGCAGTGCTCCCCCTTCCGGCGGGTGGTCGGGCGAGCAGTACTTC
CSAPPSGGWSGEQYF
>TRBJ2-2|few|14|-|TRBV20-1
TGCAGTGCTAGAGGGCAGTCGAACACCGGGGAGCTGTTTTTT
CSARGQSNTGELFF
>TRBJ2-5|few|12|TRBD2|TRBV29-1
TGCAGCGGCAGACTAGCGGGGGAGACCCAGTACTTC
CSGRLAGETQYF
>TRBJ2-1|few|16|TRBD2|TRBV7-2
TGTGCCAGCAGCCGAGGACTAGCGGGAGTTAAGTATGAGCAGTTCTTC
CASSRGLAGVKYEQFF
>TRBJ2-5|-|14|-|TRBV3-1
TGTGCCAGCACCATAGGAAGGTTGTCCGAGACCCAGTACTTC
CASTIGRLSETQYF
>TRBJ2-3|-|10|-|TRBV21-1
TGTGCCAGCATCAGTGTTACGCAGTATTTT
CASISVTQYF
>TRBJ1-2|few|13|-|TRBV27
TGTGCCAGCAGTCCCCGGACGGGCTATGGCTACACCTTC
CASSPRTGYGYTF
>TRBJ2-1|-|12|-|TRBV7-9
TGTGCCAGCAGTCCAATGGGAGGTCAAGAGTTCTTC
CASSPMGGQEFF
>TRBJ1-2|-|14|TRBD1|TRBV10-3
TGTGCCATCAGTGACCCCGAGGACAGGGGTGGCTACACCTTC
CAISDPEDRGGYTF
>TRBJ1-1|-|12|-|TRBV10-3
TGTGCCATCAGGGGTTCAACCACTGAAGCTTTCTTT
CAIRGSTTEAFF
>TRBJ1-6|-|15|-|TRBV18
TGTGCCAGCTCACGCCAGGATTCCTATAATTCACCCCTCCACTTT
CASSRQDSYNSPLHF
>TRBJ2-3|-|13|-|TRBV12-3/TRBV12-4
TGTGCCAGCAGTTTACCCCCTAGCAAGACGCAGTATTTT
CASSLPPSKTQYF
>TRBJ1-2|few|15|-|TRBV5-1
TGCGCCAGCAGCTTGGATACAGGGTCTAGCTATGGCTACACCTTC
CASSLDTGSSYGYTF
>TRBJ2-2|few|14|-|TRBV20-1
TGCAGTGCCAACAATGGGGGTCCGACCGGGGAGCTGTTTTTT
CSANNGGPTGELFF
>TRBJ2-6|few|17|-|TRBV7-8
TGTGCCAGCAGCTTAGCAGAGGGAACTGGTGGGGCCAACGTCCTGACTTTC
CASSLAEGTGGANVLTF
>TRBJ1-2|-|12|-|TRBV3-1
TGTGCCAGCGGCCCCGGGGTGGCTGGCTACACCTTC
CASGPGVAGYTF
>TRBJ1-2|-|14|-|TRBV5-1
TGCGCCAGCAGCTTGGGGAGTGCTAACTATGGCTACACCTTC
CASSLGSANYGYTF
>TRBJ2-1|-|15|TRBD2|TRBV6-5
TGTGCCAGCAGTTCGGGGACTAGCGGGGGGTATGAGCAGTTCTTC
CASSSGTSGGYEQFF
>TRBJ2-7|few|15|TRBD2|TRBV12-3/TRBV12-4
TGTGCCAGCAGCCCACTAGCGGGGACCTCCTACGAGCAGTACTTC
CASSPLAGTSYEQYF
>TRBJ2-7|many|16|TRBD1|TRBV3-1
TGTGCCAGCAGCCAATTGAAAACAGGGGATTTCTACGAGCAGTACTTC
CASSQLKTGDFYEQYF
>TRBJ2-1|few|15|TRBD1|TRBV3-1
TGTGCCAGCAGCCAAGGGGACAGTCTCTACAATGAGCAGTTCTTC
CASSQGDSLYNEQFF
>TRBJ1-6|once|14|-|TRBV7-9
TGTGCCAGCAGCACCACAGGGTGGGATTCACCCCTCCACTTT
CASSTTGWDSPLHF
>TRBJ1-2|-|13|TRBD1|TRBV5-1
TGCGCCAGCACCGAGACAGGGGGCTATGGCTACACCTTC
CASTETGGYGYTF
>TRBJ2-7|-|14|-|TRBV18
TGTGCCAGCTCACCTTTTCACGCAGACTACGAGCAGTACTTC
CASSPFHADYEQYF